This TCR beta chain was captured in a study of a mutant IDH1 vaccine in newly diagnosed glioma. About this clone: Its antigen is currently unknown.

The time point is: week 11, during vaccination. A single vaccine dose contained 300 ug of mutant IDH1 20-mer peptide, and topical imiquimod was used with it. Looked up from germline, CDR1 is GTSNPN and CDR2 is SVGIG (reference sequence). Trimming cost V 6 bases and J 3 bases; bases outside gene matches: 4. CDR3 size: 12 residues. Measured with immunoSEQ multiplex PCR; TCRdb has only the in-frame clones, and not every one. The sample has about 60,000 clones, around 80% seen once. The chain joins TRBV30 to TRBJ2-5; 7 bases align to TRBD2. The TCR originated in a man aged 30 to 39 with glioma. The specimen comprised PBMCs, sampled from a glioma patient whose treatment included an IDH1 peptide vaccine. The CDR3 DNA follows: TGTGCCTGCTCGCGGGGGAAAGAGACCCAGTACTTC. Translated: CACSRGKETQYF.